This passage covers 2 T cell receptor beta chains from one sample sequenced in a study of Ad26.COV2.S vaccination and SARS-CoV-2 variants (dated by TCRdb to the early 2020s). Library preparation was by the immunoSEQ multiplex PCR assay. As stored in TCRdb, this immuneACCESS dataset retains in-frame rearrangements with V and J assigned. A fraction of the clones does not appear; measured against another copy, unresolved V genes explain less than half of the discrepancy, and the remainder lacks a known reason. This sample gives about 350,000 clones in total; around 86% of them show up just once. About 3.4% of the sample is in the top ten clones. The treatment or condition label on this specimen signifies: roughly 20 received Ad26.COV2.S at low or high dose, single or two shots; roughly five received placebo; per-sample allocation not given. Repertoires of vaccine and placebo recipients were sequenced from samples collected on day 63 after the first injection.

The sequencing here drew on peripheral blood, taken in a trial of Ad26.COV2.S vaccine versus placebo. The receptors were sampled from a person between 18 and 60 years old who received the Ad26.COV2.S COVID-19 vaccine or a placebo.

This clone was found a few times. This rearrangement joins TRBV30 to TRBJ2-7, with D tentatively TRBD1 (7 bases). CDR1 and CDR2 (germline): GTSNPN, SVGIG (reference sequence). This CDR3 has 15 residues. V gave up 2 bases and J gave up 3 bases, with 17 bases separating them. DNA for the CDR3: TGTGCCTGGAGTAATGAACAGGGGACTTTCTACGAGCAGTACTTC. It specifies CAWSNEQGTFYEQYF.

The chain joins TRBV19 to TRBJ2-5; D ambiguous. Trimming removed 6 bases at V and 5 bases at J, with 13 bases between. The germline gives CDR1 LNHDA, CDR2 SQIVND (reference sequence). The CDR3 loop spans 13 amino acids. Here the CDR3 reads CASSLSLPETQYF. The CDR3 DNA is TGTGCCAGTAGCCTGAGCCTACCGGAGACCCAGTACTTC. The whole variable domain, filled in from reference TRBV19 and TRBJ2-5, reads DGGITQSPKYLFRKEGQNVTLSCEQNLNHDAMYWYRQDPGQGLRLIYYSQIVNDFQKGDIAEGYSVSREKKESFPLTVTSAQKNPTAFYLCASSLSLPETQYFGPGTRLLVL.